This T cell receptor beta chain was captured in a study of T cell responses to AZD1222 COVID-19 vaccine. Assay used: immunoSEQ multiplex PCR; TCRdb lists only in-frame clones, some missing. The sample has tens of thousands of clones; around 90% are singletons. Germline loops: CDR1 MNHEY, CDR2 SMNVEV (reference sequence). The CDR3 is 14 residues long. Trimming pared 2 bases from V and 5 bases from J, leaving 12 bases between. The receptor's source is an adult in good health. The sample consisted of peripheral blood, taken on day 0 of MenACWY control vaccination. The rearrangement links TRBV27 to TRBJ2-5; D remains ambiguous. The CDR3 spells CASSLPGPGETQYF. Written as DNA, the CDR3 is TGTGCCAGCAGTTTACCGGGCCCTGGGGAGACCCAGTACTTC.